One and the same sample provided the 31 T cell receptor beta chains below, sequenced in a study of PD-L1 blockade in urothelial cancer. Here immunoSEQ multiplex PCR was the method, and the copy in TCRdb shows in-frame clones only, minus some. The sample yields about 72,000 clones, around 86% seen once. Documented time point: pretreatment peripheral blood. This material consisted of PBMCs, taken around atezolizumab (anti-PD-L1) treatment. The receptors were sampled from a man between 60 and 75 years old with urothelial cancer.

The CDR3 protein is CASRPGQQSGANVLTF. The CDR3 nucleotides read TGTGCCAGCAGACCGGGACAGCAGTCTGGGGCCAACGTCCTGACTTTC. The chain carries TRBV7-9 and TRBJ2-6; 7 bases line up with TRBD1. Germline CDR1 SEHNR, CDR2 FQNEAQ (reference sequence). The length of the CDR3 is 16 residues. V trimming: 6 bases; J trimming: 1 base; junction bases outside the gene matches: 6.

The CDR3 coding sequence is TGTGCCAGCAGTCGGCCGACAGGGGACGGCTACACCTTC. Protein sequence: CASSRPTGDGYTF. V is TRBV2 and J is TRBJ1-2; 8 positions agree with TRBD1. V lost 5 bases to trimming and J lost 8 bases; unmatched junction nucleotides: 7. The CDR3 consists of 13 residues. The germline V gene has CDR1 SNHLY and CDR2 FYNNEI.

The V gene is TRBV6-6, the J gene TRBJ1-1, with TRBD1 matching 7 bases. V dropped 6 bases and J dropped 0; count of bases not matched to a gene: 7. The CDR3 is made up of 15 amino acids. Germline-derived CDR1 and CDR2 are MNHNY and SVGAGI (reference sequence). Written as DNA, the CDR3 is TGTGCCAGCAGGAAAAGGGACAGAATGAACACTGAAGCTTTCTTT. Its translation is CASRKRDRMNTEAFF.

The chain links TRBV7-9 to TRBJ2-2; maybe TRBD1 (5 bases). The length of the CDR3 is 13 residues. Germline CDR1 is SEHNR and CDR2 is FQNEAQ (reference sequence). V was shortened by 5 bases and J by 5 bases, with 9 bases between the two germline ends. The CDR3 region is CASSPQGTGELFF. Written as DNA, the CDR3 is TGTGCCAGCAGCCCGCAGGGTACCGGGGAGCTGTTTTTT.

The chain recombines TRBV5-4 with TRBJ2-1; 11 bases map to TRBD2. The V gene's germline CDR1 is SGHNT and CDR2 YYREEE (reference sequence). V shed 4 bases and J 7 bases; nucleotides not matched to a gene: 10. CDR3 length: 16 residues. The CDR3 bases are TGTGCCAGCAGCGCTAGCGGGGGGATAAGGAGGAATGAGCAGTTCTTC. It is translated as CASSASGGIRRNEQFF.

This clone has a handful of counts. The CDR3 region has the DNA TGTGCCAGCAGCAGGGCACGGGGGAACACTGAAGCTTTCTTT. This sequence encodes CASSRARGNTEAFF. The chain links TRBV5-4 to TRBJ1-1, with D unclear. V lost 4 bases to trimming and J lost 1 base, with 11 bases between them. The CDR3 has 14 residues. Germline CDR1 reads SGHNT; CDR2 reads YYREEE (reference sequence).

V usage is TRBV5-1 and J usage is TRBJ2-5; D is perhaps TRBD1 (6 bases). With 3 bases removed from V and 2 bases from J, the gap between germline ends came to 8 bases. Germline lookup yields CDR1 SGHRS and CDR2 YFSETQ. CDR3 length: 13 residues. The CDR3 reads CASSWTEQETQYF. CDR3 sequence (DNA): TGCGCCAGCAGCTGGACAGAACAAGAGACCCAGTACTTC.

This clone was observed a single time. The V gene is TRBV15, the J gene TRBJ1-4; 9 nucleotides match TRBD1. With 3 bases clipped from V and 4 bases from J, the junction kept 3 bases outside the gene matches. The CDR3 extends over 15 amino acids. In germline, CDR1 is LNHNV, CDR2 YYDKDF (reference sequence). The chain's CDR3 is CATSRETGGNEKLFF. The CDR3 coding sequence is TGTGCCACCAGCAGGGAGACAGGGGGTAATGAAAAACTGTTTTTT.

CDR3 bases: TGTGCCAGCAGCTCCCATTCCCATTCACCCCTCCACTTT. It translates to CASSSHSHSPLHF. The chain uses TRBV7-2 and TRBJ1-6; the D is unclear. Germline-derived CDR1 and CDR2 are SGHTA and FQGNSA. The CDR3 sequence is 13 residues long. Trimming removed 4 bases from V and 8 bases from J, with 9 bases in between.

This clone occurred once. The chain is built from TRBV5-4 and TRBJ1-1; tentatively, D is TRBD1 (6 bases). The CDR3 sequence is 14 residues long. Trimming left V 0 bases short and J 7 bases short, with 13 bases between. In germline, CDR1 is SGHNT, CDR2 YYREEE (reference sequence). CDR3 in amino acids: CASSLDWGLSEAFF. In nucleotides, the CDR3 is TGTGCCAGCAGCTTGGATTGGGGGCTTAGTGAAGCTTTCTTT.

This sequence joins TRBV6-5 and TRBJ1-5, with D possibly matching TRBD1 (5 bases). The CDR3 loop spans 15 amino acids. Germline lookup yields CDR1 MNHEY and CDR2 SVGAGI. V gave up 6 bases and J gave up 3 bases, with 15 bases separating them. DNA for the CDR3: TGTGCCAGCAGATACGACAGTTCACCCAATCAGCCCCAGCATTTT. Translated, it gives CASRYDSSPNQPQHF.

The rearrangement joins TRBV5-1 to TRBJ1-1; tentative D call: TRBD1 (6 bases). CDR1 and CDR2 from the germline V gene are SGHRS and YFSETQ. Trimming removed 0 bases at V and 5 bases at J, with 11 bases between. This CDR3 has 14 residues. The CDR3 nucleotides are TGCGCCAGCAGCTTGGAGGCAGGGGTAACTGAAGCTTTCTTT. Translating gives CASSLEAGVTEAFF. The full variable domain, with the rest looked up from reference TRBV5-1 and TRBJ1-1, is KAGVTQTPRYLIKTRGQQVTLSCSPISGHRSVSWYQQTPGQGLQFLFEYFSETQRNKGNFPGRFSGRQFSNSRSEMNVSTLELGDSALYLCASSLEAGVTEAFFGQGTRLTVV.

The V call is TRBV7-2, the J call TRBJ1-2; possibly TRBD1 for D (6 bases). Trimming shortened V by 3 bases and J by 6 bases, and 11 bases separated the two germline ends. Germline assignment: CDR1 SGHTA and CDR2 FQGNSA. The CDR3 spans 13 residues. CDR3 nucleotides: TGTGCCAGCAGCTTCGCAGGGGCAAATGGCTACACCTTC. Translating it yields CASSFAGANGYTF.

This chain connects TRBV6-5 to TRBJ1-6; D gene ambiguous. This CDR3 comprises 15 residues. Trimming took off 5 bases at V and 8 bases at J, with 16 bases between the two ends. In germline, CDR1 is MNHEY, CDR2 SVGAGI. CDR3 loop: CASSPRVTRDSPLHF. The CDR3 region has the DNA TGTGCCAGCAGTCCTCGGGTAACTCGGGATTCACCCCTCCACTTT.

This chain connects TRBV5-1 to TRBJ2-7; D might be TRBD1 (6 bases). Germline V CDR1 and CDR2: SGHRS, YFSETQ. V was pared by 5 bases and J by 5 bases, with 14 bases between. The CDR3 has 13 residues. CDR3 protein: CASRRTDLHEQYF. In DNA, the CDR3 is TGCGCCAGCAGACGGACAGATCTCCACGAGCAGTACTTC.

The table lists this clone with a few counts. V usage is TRBV5-8 and J usage is TRBJ2-7; 13 bases align to TRBD2. The CDR3 is 18 residues long. CDR1 SGHTS and CDR2 YDEGEE come from the germline V gene. The junction had 6 bases not matched to a gene; V was cut back by 0 bases and J by 0 bases. CDR3 loop: CASSLGTSGGLFSYEQYF. The CDR3 DNA sequence: TGTGCCAGCAGCTTGGGGACTAGCGGGGGCCTGTTCTCCTACGAGCAGTACTTC.

This clone was counted a few times. The genes are TRBV11-3 and TRBJ2-3, with 9 bases lining up with TRBD2. V was pared by 5 bases and J by 9 bases, with 12 bases of the junction left unmatched. Per the germline V gene, CDR1 is SGHNT and CDR2 is YENEEA. The CDR3 has 15 amino acids. The CDR3 sequence is CASSPQQRGVLTQYF. The CDR3 nucleotides read TGTGCCAGCAGCCCTCAGCAGCGGGGGGTGTTGACGCAGTATTTT.

The rearrangement links TRBV7-3 to TRBJ2-3; 9 nucleotides agree with TRBD1. From germline, CDR1 is SGHTA and CDR2 FQGTGA. CDR3 length: 15 residues. Trimming cost V 4 bases and J 3 bases; bases outside gene matches: 5. Here the CDR3 reads CASSYTGGFTDTQYF. In DNA, the CDR3 is TGTGCCAGCAGCTACACAGGGGGCTTTACAGATACGCAGTATTTT.

The chain recombines TRBV7-2 with TRBJ2-3; tentative D call: TRBD2 (5 bases). The germline V gene has CDR1 SGHTA and CDR2 FQGNSA. The V and J ends lost 6 bases and 0 bases respectively, with 16 bases between them. The CDR3 loop spans 16 amino acids. CDR3 residues: CASSLETRGSTDTQYF. The CDR3 region has the DNA TGTGCCAGCAGTCTAGAAACCCGGGGTAGCACAGATACGCAGTATTTT.

This chain connects TRBV4-3 to TRBJ1-2; D perhaps matches TRBD1 (6 bases). The V gene lost 5 bases and the J gene lost 4 bases, with 11 bases spanning the gap. The CDR3 totals 13 residues. Germline CDR1 is LGHNA and CDR2 is YSLEER. CDR3 bases: TGCGCCAGCAGCTATACAGGGCCCTATGGCTACACCTTC. Translation: CASSYTGPYGYTF.

The V and J genes are TRBV19 and TRBJ1-2; TRBD1 matches at 10 bases. Per the germline V gene, CDR1 is LNHDA and CDR2 is SQIVND (reference sequence). V gave up 8 bases and J gave up 5 bases; unmatched junction bases: 5. This CDR3 spans 13 amino acids. DNA of the CDR3: TGTGCCAGTCGGGACAGGGGCTGGTATGGCTACACCTTC. Protein: CASRDRGWYGYTF.

The chain carries TRBV7-2 and TRBJ2-7; 8 bases are shared with TRBD2. This CDR3 has 16 residues. The junction had 13 bases not matched to a gene; V was cut back by 7 bases and J by 2 bases. The germline V gene has CDR1 SGHTA and CDR2 FQGNSA. The CDR3 sequence: CASTDEMLAGPYEQYF. The CDR3 DNA follows: TGTGCCAGCACCGATGAAATGTTAGCGGGGCCCTACGAGCAGTACTTC.

The genes are TRBV9 and TRBJ2-7; possibly TRBD2 for D (7 bases). The germline V and J ends were trimmed by 0 bases and 1 base, with 14 bases remaining between them. Germline V gene sequence: CDR1 SGDLS, CDR2 YYNGEE. The CDR3 consists of 16 residues. CDR3 sequence reads: CASSVGWGGASYEQYF. The CDR3 coding sequence is TGTGCCAGCAGCGTAGGTTGGGGGGGGGCATCCTACGAGCAGTACTTC.

The chain recombines TRBV19 with TRBJ2-3; 7 positions agree with TRBD2. The V gene end was trimmed by 3 bases and the J gene end by 4 bases; junction bases not matched to a gene: 7. The CDR3 sequence is 15 residues long. Germline assignment: CDR1 LNHDA and CDR2 SQIVND (reference sequence). CDR3 coding DNA: TGTGCCAGTAGTATGTCCGGGGCGGGGGCAGATACGCAGTATTTT. The encoded protein is CASSMSGAGADTQYF.

The chain joins TRBV18 to TRBJ1-6; 8 nucleotides align to TRBD1. The CDR3 runs to 14 residues. V dropped 4 bases and J dropped 10; count of bases not matched to a gene: 6. From germline, CDR1 is KGHSH and CDR2 LQKENI. The CDR3 loop is CASSQGTGGSPLHF. Here the CDR3 DNA reads TGTGCCAGCTCACAAGGGACAGGTGGCTCACCCCTCCACTTT. The entire variable domain, with the rest obtained from reference TRBV18 and TRBJ1-6, is as follows: NAGVMQNPRHLVRRRGQEARLRCSPMKGHSHVYWYRQLPEEGLKFMVYLQKENIIDESGMPKERFSAEFPKEGPSILRIQQVVRGDSAAYFCASSQGTGGSPLHFGNGTRLTVT.

J is TRBJ2-7 and V is TRBV7-8; the D gene is possibly TRBD1 (5 bases). The ends were cut back, 2 bases at V and 6 bases at J, with 14 bases in the middle. This CDR3 is 14 amino acids long. The germline gives CDR1 SGHVS, CDR2 FQNEAQ. The CDR3 is CASSLWGETGEQYF. CDR3 nucleotides: TGTGCCAGCAGCTTATGGGGCGAGACGGGCGAGCAGTACTTC.

The V call is TRBV7-2, the J call TRBJ1-3; 8 bases map to TRBD1. Germline V CDR1 and CDR2: SGHTA, FQGNSA. This CDR3 is built from 15 residues. V trimming: 5 bases; J trimming: 4 bases; junction bases outside the gene matches: 7. The CDR3 is CASSRTGGTGNTIYF. The DNA of the CDR3 is TGTGCCAGCAGCCGCACAGGGGGTACAGGAAACACCATATATTTT.

The chain has TRBV5-1 and TRBJ2-7, with TRBD1 matching over 10 bases. Per the germline V gene, CDR1 is SGHRS and CDR2 is YFSETQ. V lost 6 bases and J lost 6; bases outside the gene matches: 6. The CDR3 sequence is 13 residues long. This CDR3 reads CASTDGQGGEQYF. The DNA for the CDR3 is TGCGCCAGCACCGACGGACAGGGGGGCGAGCAGTACTTC.

The chain links TRBV5-5 to TRBJ1-2; D remains ambiguous. The CDR3 has 14 amino acids. CDR1 and CDR2 from the germline V gene are SGHKS and YYEKEE (reference sequence). With 4 bases removed from V and 8 bases from J, the gap between germline ends came to 18 bases. The CDR3 DNA reads as TGTGCCAGCAGCCCCGACCAGGTAAATCGCGGCTACACCTTC. It specifies CASSPDQVNRGYTF.

The chain is built from TRBV6-5 and TRBJ2-7; no clear D. The V and J ends lost 6 bases and 1 base respectively, with 10 bases between them. The CDR3 sequence is 13 residues long. From germline, CDR1 is MNHEY and CDR2 SVGAGI. CDR3 DNA sequence: TGTGCCAGCAGCCCTACCGCATCCTACGAGCAGTACTTC. Protein product: CASSPTASYEQYF.

CDR3 coding DNA: TGTGCCAGCAGCCCTACCGGGACTAGTTACTCCGAGCAGTACTTC. It translates to CASSPTGTSYSEQYF. The chain is built from TRBV5-4 and TRBJ2-7, with TRBD2 matching over 8 bases. The V and J ends lost 4 bases and 6 bases, in that order; junction bases with no gene match: 12. Per germline, CDR1 SGHNT and CDR2 YYREEE (reference sequence). The CDR3 loop spans 15 amino acids.